The T cell receptor (beta chain) under discussion was sequenced for a study of control samples from healthy donors and cancer patients. This CDR3 is 13 amino acids long. The V end was cut by 5 bases, the J end by 1 base, with 8 bases between. CDR1 is SGHRS, CDR2 YFSETQ, per germline. The data were produced by immunoSEQ multiplex PCR, yet TCRdb's version contains in-frame clones alone and is incomplete. This table holds about 120,000 clones, 80% to 95% found once. This clonotype was sampled from a man aged 35 to 55 in good health. The sequenced sample was blood. The chain employs TRBV5-1 and TRBJ2-3; D is ambiguous. The CDR3 coding sequence is TGCGCCAGCAGGGAGACGGGCACAGATACGCAGTATTTT. This codes for CASRETGTDTQYF.